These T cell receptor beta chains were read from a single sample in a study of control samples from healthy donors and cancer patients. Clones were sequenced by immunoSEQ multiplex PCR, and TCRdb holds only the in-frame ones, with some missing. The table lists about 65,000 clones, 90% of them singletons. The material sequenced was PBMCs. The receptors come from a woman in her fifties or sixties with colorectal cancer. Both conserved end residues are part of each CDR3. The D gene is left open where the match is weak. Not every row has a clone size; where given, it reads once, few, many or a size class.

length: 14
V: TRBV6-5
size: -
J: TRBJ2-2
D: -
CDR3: CASTGLLNTGELFF
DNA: TGTGCCAGCACGGGACTTCTAAACACCGGGGAGCTGTTTTTT

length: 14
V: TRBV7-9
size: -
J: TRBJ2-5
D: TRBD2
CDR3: CASSPSGGEETQYF
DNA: TGTGCCAGCAGCCCAAGCGGGGGGGAAGAGACCCAGTACTTC

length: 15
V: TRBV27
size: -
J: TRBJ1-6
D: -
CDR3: CASSLSIVGNSPLHF
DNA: TGTGCCAGCAGTTTATCTATTGTGGGGAATTCACCCCTCCACTTT

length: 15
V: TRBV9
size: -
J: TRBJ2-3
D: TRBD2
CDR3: CASSVGGTRGDTQYF
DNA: TGTGCCAGCAGCGTAGGAGGGACTAGAGGAGATACGCAGTATTTT

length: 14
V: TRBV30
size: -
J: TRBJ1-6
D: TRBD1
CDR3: CAWSRGQDNSPLHF
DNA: TGTGCCTGGAGCAGGGGGCAGGATAATTCACCCCTCCACTTT

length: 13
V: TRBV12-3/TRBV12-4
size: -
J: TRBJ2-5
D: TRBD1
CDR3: CASGQGAFETQYF
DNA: TGTGCCAGCGGACAGGGGGCTTTCGAGACCCAGTACTTC

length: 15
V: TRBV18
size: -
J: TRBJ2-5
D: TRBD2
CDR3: CASSPGSAGAETQYF
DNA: TGTGCCAGCTCACCAGGCTCAGCGGGAGCAGAGACCCAGTACTTC

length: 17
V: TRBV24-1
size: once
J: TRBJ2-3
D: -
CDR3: CATSDSRPGASTDTQYF
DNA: TGTGCCACCAGTGATTCGCGGCCGGGGGCTAGCACAGATACGCAGTATTTT

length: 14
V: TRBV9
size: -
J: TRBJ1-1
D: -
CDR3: CASSVDGQSAEAFF
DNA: TGTGCCAGCAGCGTAGATGGACAGTCGGCTGAAGCTTTCTTT

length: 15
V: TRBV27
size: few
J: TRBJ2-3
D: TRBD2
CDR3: CASTGLAGVSDTQYF
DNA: TGTGCCAGCACCGGGCTAGCGGGAGTGTCAGATACGCAGTATTTT

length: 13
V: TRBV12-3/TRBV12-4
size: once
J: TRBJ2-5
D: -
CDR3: CASTMREGGTQYF
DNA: TGTGCCAGCACCATGAGAGAGGGAGGGACCCAGTACTTC

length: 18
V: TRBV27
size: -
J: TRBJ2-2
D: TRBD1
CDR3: CASSVYIRDRVRAGELFF
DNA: TGTGCCAGCAGTGTCTATATCCGGGACAGGGTCAGGGCCGGGGAGCTGTTTTTT

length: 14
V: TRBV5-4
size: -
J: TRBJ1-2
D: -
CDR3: CASSLWSVDYGYTF
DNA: TGTGCCAGCAGCTTGTGGTCAGTGGACTATGGCTACACCTTC

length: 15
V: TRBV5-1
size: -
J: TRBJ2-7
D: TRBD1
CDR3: CASSSVTGVKNEQYF
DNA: TGCGCCAGCAGCTCTGTGACAGGGGTTAAAAACGAGCAGTACTTC

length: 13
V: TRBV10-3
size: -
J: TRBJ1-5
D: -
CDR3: CAISLDSNQPQHF
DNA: TGTGCCATCAGTCTTGATAGCAATCAGCCCCAGCATTTT

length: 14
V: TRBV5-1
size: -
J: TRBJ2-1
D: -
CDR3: CASSPGTSHNEQFF
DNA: TGCGCCAGCAGCCCCGGGACATCCCACAATGAGCAGTTCTTC

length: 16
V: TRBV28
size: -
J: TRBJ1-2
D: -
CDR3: CASSLGPRGLDYGYTF
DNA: TGTGCCAGCAGTCTAGGGCCACGGGGGTTAGACTATGGCTACACCTTC

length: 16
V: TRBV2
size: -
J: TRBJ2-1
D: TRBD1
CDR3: CASSKISPGQYNEQFF
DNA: TGTGCCAGCAGTAAAATTTCACCGGGACAGTACAATGAGCAGTTCTTC

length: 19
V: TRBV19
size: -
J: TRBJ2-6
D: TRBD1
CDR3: CASEDRAGTASSGANVLTF
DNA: TGTGCCAGTGAGGACCGCGCCGGGACAGCGAGCTCTGGGGCCAACGTCCTGACTTTC

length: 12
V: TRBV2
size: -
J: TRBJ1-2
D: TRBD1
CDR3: CASSGQGHGYTF
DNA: TGTGCCAGCAGTGGACAGGGACATGGCTACACCTTC

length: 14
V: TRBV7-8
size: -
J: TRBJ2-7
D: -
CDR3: CASSLAEGSYEQYF
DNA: TGTGCCAGCAGCTTAGCTGAGGGAAGCTACGAGCAGTACTTC

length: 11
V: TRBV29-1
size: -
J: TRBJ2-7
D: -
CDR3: CSVESSYEQYF
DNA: TGCAGCGTGGAAAGCTCCTACGAGCAGTACTTC

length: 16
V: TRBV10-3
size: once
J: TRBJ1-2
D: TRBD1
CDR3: CAISDRGSELNYGYTF
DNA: TGTGCCATCAGTGACAGGGGGTCCGAGCTTAACTATGGCTACACCTTC

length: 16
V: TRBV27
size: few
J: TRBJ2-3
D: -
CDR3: CASSLSGLLVTDTQYF
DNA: TGTGCCAGCAGCTTGTCGGGTCTCTTGGTGACAGATACGCAGTATTTT

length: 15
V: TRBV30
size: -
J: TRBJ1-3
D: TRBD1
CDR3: CAWVGQFFSGNTIYF
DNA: TGTGCCTGGGTGGGACAGTTCTTCTCTGGAAACACCATATATTTT

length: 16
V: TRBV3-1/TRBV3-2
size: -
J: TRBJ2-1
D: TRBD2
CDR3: CASSPSGSRRGGEQFF
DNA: TGTGCCAGCAGCCCTAGCGGTTCCCGGAGGGGCGGTGAGCAGTTCTTC

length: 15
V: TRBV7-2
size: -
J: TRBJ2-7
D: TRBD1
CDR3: CASSLGTGVAYEQYF
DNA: TGTGCCAGCAGCTTGGGGACAGGGGTTGCCTACGAGCAGTACTTC

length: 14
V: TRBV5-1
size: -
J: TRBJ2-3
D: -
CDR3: CASSLGGQTDTQYF
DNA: TGCGCCAGCAGCCTCGGGGGGCAGACAGATACGCAGTATTTT

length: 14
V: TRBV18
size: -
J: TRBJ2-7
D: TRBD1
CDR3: CASSPDRASYEQYF
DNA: TGTGCCAGCTCCCCGGACAGGGCCTCCTACGAGCAGTACTTC

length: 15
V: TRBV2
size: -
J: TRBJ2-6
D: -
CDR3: CASSAGLVGANVLTF
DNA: TGTGCCAGCAGTGCCGGACTGGTCGGAGCCAACGTCCTGACTTTC

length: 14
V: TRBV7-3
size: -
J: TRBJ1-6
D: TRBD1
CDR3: CASSLGQSNSPLHF
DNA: TGTGCCAGCAGCTTGGGACAGTCCAATTCACCCCTCCACTTT

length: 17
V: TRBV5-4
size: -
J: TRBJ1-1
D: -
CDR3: CASSNGQTWASLTEAFF
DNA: TGTGCCAGCAGCAACGGCCAAACCTGGGCGAGTCTCACTGAAGCTTTCTTT

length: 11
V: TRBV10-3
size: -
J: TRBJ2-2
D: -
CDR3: CAVRMPGELFF
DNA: TGTGCCGTTCGCATGCCCGGGGAGCTGTTTTTT

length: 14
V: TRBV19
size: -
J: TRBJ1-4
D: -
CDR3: CASSIGRGNEKLFF
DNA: TGTGCCAGTAGTATTGGCCGCGGCAATGAAAAACTGTTTTTT

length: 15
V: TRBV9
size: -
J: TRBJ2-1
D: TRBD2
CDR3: CASSAGTSGYNEQFF
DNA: TGTGCCAGCAGCGCCGGGACTAGCGGCTACAATGAGCAGTTCTTC

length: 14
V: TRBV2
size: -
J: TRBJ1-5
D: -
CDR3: CASMGPGKNQPQHF
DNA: TGTGCCAGCATGGGGCCTGGAAAGAATCAGCCCCAGCATTTT

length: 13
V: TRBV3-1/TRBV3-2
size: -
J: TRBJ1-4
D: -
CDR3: CASSQDTGEKLFF
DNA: TGTGCCAGCAGCCAAGATACGGGTGAAAAACTGTTTTTT

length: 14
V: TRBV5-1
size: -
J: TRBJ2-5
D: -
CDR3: CASSSGLGQETQYF
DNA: TGCGCCAGCAGCTCAGGTCTCGGCCAAGAGACCCAGTACTTC

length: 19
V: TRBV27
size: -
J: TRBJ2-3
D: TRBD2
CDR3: CASSSNSLVAGVTTDTQYF
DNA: TGTGCCAGCAGTTCAAATTCACTCGTAGCGGGAGTAACGACAGATACGCAGTATTTT

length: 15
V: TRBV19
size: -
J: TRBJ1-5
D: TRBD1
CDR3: CATTKDRERGQPQHF
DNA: TGTGCCACTACCAAGGACAGGGAAAGAGGTCAGCCCCAGCATTTT

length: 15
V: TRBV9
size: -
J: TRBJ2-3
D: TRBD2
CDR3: CASSVGAGGTDTQYF
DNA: TGTGCCAGCAGCGTTGGAGCGGGGGGTACAGATACGCAGTATTTT

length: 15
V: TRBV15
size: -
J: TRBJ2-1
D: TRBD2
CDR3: CATSRVSSGSTEQFF
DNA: TGTGCCACCAGCAGAGTTTCGAGCGGGAGCACTGAGCAGTTCTTC

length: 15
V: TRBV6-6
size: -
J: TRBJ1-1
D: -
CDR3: CASTNGVVPNTEAFF
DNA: TGTGCCAGCACCAACGGGGTGGTTCCGAACACTGAAGCTTTCTTT

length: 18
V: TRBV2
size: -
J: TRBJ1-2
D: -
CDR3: CASSILNGRPGANYGYTF
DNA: TGTGCCAGCAGTATCCTCAACGGGCGGCCGGGGGCCAACTATGGCTACACCTTC

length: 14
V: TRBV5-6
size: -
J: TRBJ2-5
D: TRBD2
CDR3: CASSLAGREGTQYF
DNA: TGTGCCAGCAGCTTGGCAGGCAGGGAGGGGACCCAGTACTTC

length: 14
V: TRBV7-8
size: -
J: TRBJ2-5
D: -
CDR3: CASSFSRGQETQYF
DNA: TGTGCCAGCAGCTTCTCCCGGGGACAAGAGACCCAGTACTTC

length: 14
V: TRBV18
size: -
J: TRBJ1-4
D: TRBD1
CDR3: CASSPATGGEKLFF
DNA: TGTGCCAGCTCACCAGCGACAGGGGGTGAAAAACTGTTTTTT

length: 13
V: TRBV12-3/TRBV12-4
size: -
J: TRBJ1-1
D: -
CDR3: CASSVGTNTEAFF
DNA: TGTGCCAGCAGTGTAGGGACGAACACTGAAGCTTTCTTT

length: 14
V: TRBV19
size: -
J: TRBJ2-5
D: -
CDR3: CASSSLGIQETQYF
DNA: TGTGCCAGTAGCTCCCTGGGTATACAAGAGACCCAGTACTTC

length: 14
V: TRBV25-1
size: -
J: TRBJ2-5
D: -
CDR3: CASNGGRQQETQYF
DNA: TGTGCCAGCAACGGGGGGCGGCAACAAGAGACCCAGTACTTC

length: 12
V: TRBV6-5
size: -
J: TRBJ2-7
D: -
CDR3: CASSNGWGEQYF
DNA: TGTGCCAGCAGTAACGGATGGGGCGAGCAGTACTTC

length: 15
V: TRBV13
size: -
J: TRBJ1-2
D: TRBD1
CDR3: CASSPREPGGYGYTF
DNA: TGTGCCAGCAGCCCCAGGGAGCCAGGGGGCTATGGCTACACCTTC

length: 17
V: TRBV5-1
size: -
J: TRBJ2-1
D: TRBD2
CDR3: CASSISIAGGPYNEQFF
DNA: TGCGCCAGCAGCATAAGCATAGCGGGAGGGCCCTACAATGAGCAGTTCTTC

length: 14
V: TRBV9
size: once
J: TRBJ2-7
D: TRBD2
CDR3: CASSPYGGAYEQYF
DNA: TGTGCCAGCAGCCCGTACGGGGGGGCCTACGAGCAGTACTTC

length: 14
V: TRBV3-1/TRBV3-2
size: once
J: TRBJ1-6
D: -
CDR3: CASSQGLGNSPLHF
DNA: TGTGCCAGCAGCCAAGGACTCGGGAATTCACCCCTCCACTTT

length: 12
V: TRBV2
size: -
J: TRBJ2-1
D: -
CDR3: CASTGLHNEQFF
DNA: TGTGCCAGCACCGGACTCCACAATGAGCAGTTCTTC

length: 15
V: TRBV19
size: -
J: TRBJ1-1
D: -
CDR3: CASSMGRLRGTEAFF
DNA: TGTGCCAGTAGTATGGGGAGGCTTCGCGGCACTGAAGCTTTCTTT